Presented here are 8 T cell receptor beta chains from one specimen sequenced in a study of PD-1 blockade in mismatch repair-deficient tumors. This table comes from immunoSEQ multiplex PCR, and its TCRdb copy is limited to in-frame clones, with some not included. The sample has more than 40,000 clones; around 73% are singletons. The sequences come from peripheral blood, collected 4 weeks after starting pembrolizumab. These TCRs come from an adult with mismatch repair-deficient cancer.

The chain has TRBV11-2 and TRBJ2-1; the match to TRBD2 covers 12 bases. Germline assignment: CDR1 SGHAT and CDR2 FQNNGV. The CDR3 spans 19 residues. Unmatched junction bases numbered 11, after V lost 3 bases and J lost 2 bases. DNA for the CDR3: TGTGCCAGCAGCTTTACGGCCATCCTAGCGGGGGGGGCCTACAATGAGCAGTTCTTC. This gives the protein CASSFTAILAGGAYNEQFF.

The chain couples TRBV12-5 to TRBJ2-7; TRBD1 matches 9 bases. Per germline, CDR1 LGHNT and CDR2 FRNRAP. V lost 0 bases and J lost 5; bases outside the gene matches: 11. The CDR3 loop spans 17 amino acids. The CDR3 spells CASGLVSRGTGNHEQYF. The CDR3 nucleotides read TGTGCTAGTGGTTTGGTAAGTAGGGGGACAGGGAACCACGAGCAGTACTTC.

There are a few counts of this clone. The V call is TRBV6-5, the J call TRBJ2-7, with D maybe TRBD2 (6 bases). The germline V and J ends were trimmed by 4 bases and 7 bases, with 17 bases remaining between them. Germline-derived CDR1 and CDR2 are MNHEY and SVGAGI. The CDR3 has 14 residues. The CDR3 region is CASSLGTGSGEQYF. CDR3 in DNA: TGTGCCAGCAGTTTAGGGACCGGGAGCGGGGAGCAGTACTTC.

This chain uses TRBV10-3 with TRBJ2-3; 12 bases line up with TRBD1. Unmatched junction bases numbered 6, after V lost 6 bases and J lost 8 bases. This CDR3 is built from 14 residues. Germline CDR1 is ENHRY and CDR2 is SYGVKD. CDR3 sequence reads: CAISQGQGAITQYF. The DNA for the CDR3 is TGTGCCATCAGCCAGGGACAGGGGGCAATTACGCAGTATTTT.

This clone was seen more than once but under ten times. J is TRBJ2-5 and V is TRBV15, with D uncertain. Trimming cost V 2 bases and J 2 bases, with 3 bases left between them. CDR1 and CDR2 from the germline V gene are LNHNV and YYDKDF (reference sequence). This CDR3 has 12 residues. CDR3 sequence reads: CATSRSQETQYF. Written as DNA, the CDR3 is TGTGCCACCAGCAGATCTCAAGAGACCCAGTACTTC.

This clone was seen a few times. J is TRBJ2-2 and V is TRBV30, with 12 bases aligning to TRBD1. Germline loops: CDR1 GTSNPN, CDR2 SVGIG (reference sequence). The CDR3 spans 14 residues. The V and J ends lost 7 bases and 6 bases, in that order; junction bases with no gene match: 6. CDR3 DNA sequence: TGTGCCTTCAATCGGGACAGGGGGCCCGGGGAGCTGTTTTTT. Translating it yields CAFNRDRGPGELFF.

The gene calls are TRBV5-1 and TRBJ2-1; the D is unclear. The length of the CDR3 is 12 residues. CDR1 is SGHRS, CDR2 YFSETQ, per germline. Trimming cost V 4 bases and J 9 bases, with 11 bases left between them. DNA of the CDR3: TGCGCCAGCAGCCCAAGACTGGGTGAGCAGTTCTTC. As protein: CASSPRLGEQFF. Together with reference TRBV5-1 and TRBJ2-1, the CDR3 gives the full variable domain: KAGVTQTPRYLIKTRGQQVTLSCSPISGHRSVSWYQQTPGQGLQFLFEYFSETQRNKGNFPGRFSGRQFSNSRSEMNVSTLELGDSALYLCASSPRLGEQFFGPGTRLTVL.

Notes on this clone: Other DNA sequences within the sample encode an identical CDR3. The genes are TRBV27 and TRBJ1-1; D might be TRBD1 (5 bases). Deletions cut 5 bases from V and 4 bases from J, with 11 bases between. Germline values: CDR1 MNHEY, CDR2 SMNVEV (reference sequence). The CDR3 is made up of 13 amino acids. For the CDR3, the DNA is TGTGCCAGCAGTCTCGCTGGGGGCACTGAAGCTTTCTTT. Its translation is CASSLAGGTEAFF.